These T cell receptor beta chains were read from a single sample in a study of blood T cell repertoires in COVID-19. This table comes from immunoSEQ multiplex PCR, and its TCRdb copy is limited to in-frame clones, with some not included. The sample consists of 100,000 to 150,000 clones, roughly 90% of them appearing once. Source material: peripheral blood. These receptors originate from a man between 65 and 85 years old with active COVID-19. CDR3s include the opening cysteine and the closing phenylalanine or tryptophan. The D gene is left open where the match is weak. Not all rows give a size; the values are once, few, many and, for expanded clones, a class.

clone_size j_call v_call d_call cdr3_aa cdr3_nt
NA TRBJ1-5 TRBV28 NA CASSLPQYVGRQPQHF TGTGCCAGCAGTTTACCCCAATATGTGGGGCGGCAGCCCCAGCATTTT
NA TRBJ2-7 TRBV19 TRBD2 CASSISGTSGTREQYF TGTGCCAGTAGTATATCGGGGACTAGCGGGACCCGCGAGCAGTACTTC
NA TRBJ1-3 TRBV14 NA CASSQQGTYSGNTIYF TGTGCCAGCAGCCAGCAGGGGACGTACTCTGGAAACACCATATATTTT
few TRBJ2-3 TRBV7-7 NA CASSSSGLVSDTQYF TGTGCTAGCAGCTCCAGCGGGCTGGTCTCGGATACGCAGTATTTT
NA TRBJ2-7 TRBV27 NA CASSLLGGSYEQYF TGTGCCAGCAGTTTATTAGGGGGCTCCTACGAGCAGTACTTC
NA TRBJ1-2 TRBV10-2 TRBD1 CASSATGDPNYGYTF TGCGCCAGCAGTGCCACAGGGGATCCTAACTATGGCTACACCTTC
NA TRBJ2-7 TRBV7-9 TRBD2 CASSLRREGIEQYF TGTGCCAGCAGCTTGAGGAGGGAGGGGATCGAGCAGTACTTC
NA TRBJ1-2 TRBV24-1 TRBD1 CATSSGQINYGYTF TGTGCCACCAGTTCGGGACAGATCAACTATGGCTACACCTTC
NA TRBJ2-1 TRBV9 TRBD1 CASSRRTGGRDEQFF TGTGCCAGCAGCCGCCGGACAGGGGGTAGAGATGAGCAGTTCTTC
NA TRBJ2-1 TRBV11-2 NA CASNLGRSEQFF TGTGCCAGCAACTTAGGTCGGAGTGAGCAGTTCTTC
NA TRBJ2-1 TRBV9 TRBD2 CASSPRGTSGIRNEQFF TGTGCCAGCAGCCCCCGAGGGACTAGCGGGATACGGAATGAGCAGTTCTTC
NA TRBJ2-7 TRBV7-2 NA CASSTALGTSYEQYF TGTGCCAGCAGCACCGCTCTCGGGACAAGCTACGAGCAGTACTTC
NA TRBJ1-4 TRBV7-9 TRBD1 CASTRTGASEKLFF TGTGCCAGCACCCGGACAGGAGCTAGCGAAAAACTGTTTTTT
NA TRBJ1-4 TRBV7-2 NA CASSLAQRANEKLFF TGTGCCAGCAGCTTAGCACAGCGGGCTAATGAAAAACTGTTTTTT
once TRBJ2-7 TRBV19 NA CASSIDPAKAGGSSYEQYF TGTGCCAGTAGTATAGATCCGGCGAAGGCGGGTGGGAGCTCCTACGAGCAGTACTTC
NA TRBJ2-3 TRBV5-1 TRBD1 CASSLQGSTDTQYF TGCGCCAGCAGCTTACAGGGGTCCACAGATACGCAGTATTTT
NA TRBJ2-7 TRBV6-2/TRBV6-3 TRBD1 CASSTGTARAEQYF TGTGCCAGCAGTACGGGGACAGCCCGCGCCGAGCAGTACTTC
NA TRBJ2-6 TRBV25-1 NA CASSDRGSGANVLTF TGTGCCAGCAGTGACAGGGGATCTGGGGCCAACGTCCTGACTTTC
NA TRBJ1-1 TRBV6-1 TRBD1 CASSGRQGTLTLNTEAFF TGTGCCAGCAGTGGACGACAGGGGACCCTCACATTGAACACTGAAGCTTTCTTT
NA TRBJ1-5 TRBV19 TRBD1 CASSRRTGFNQPQHF TGTGCCAGTAGTAGGAGGACAGGGTTCAATCAGCCCCAGCATTTT
NA TRBJ2-5 TRBV5-8 NA CASSQRQGGVRETQYF TGTGCCAGCAGTCAGCGCCAGGGTGGGGTACGAGAGACCCAGTACTTC
NA TRBJ2-1 TRBV25-1 TRBD2 CASSEGGTYNEQFF TGTGCCAGCAGTGAGGGGGGGACCTACAATGAGCAGTTCTTC
NA TRBJ2-2 TRBV2 TRBD2 CASRGTRANTGELFF TGTGCCAGCAGAGGGACTAGGGCCAACACCGGGGAGCTGTTTTTT
NA TRBJ1-5 TRBV19 NA CATASGQGNQPQHF TGTGCCACCGCGTCCGGCCAGGGCAATCAGCCCCAGCATTTT
NA TRBJ1-1 TRBV18 TRBD1 CASSLGQTAFF TGTGCCAGCTCACTGGGACAGACTGCTTTCTTT
NA TRBJ2-1 TRBV6-6 NA CASSLDTYNEQFF TGTGCCAGCAGTCTTGACACTTACAATGAGCAGTTCTTC
NA TRBJ2-3 TRBV19 TRBD1 CASRQGASTDTQYF TGTGCCAGTAGGCAGGGGGCTTCCACAGATACGCAGTATTTT